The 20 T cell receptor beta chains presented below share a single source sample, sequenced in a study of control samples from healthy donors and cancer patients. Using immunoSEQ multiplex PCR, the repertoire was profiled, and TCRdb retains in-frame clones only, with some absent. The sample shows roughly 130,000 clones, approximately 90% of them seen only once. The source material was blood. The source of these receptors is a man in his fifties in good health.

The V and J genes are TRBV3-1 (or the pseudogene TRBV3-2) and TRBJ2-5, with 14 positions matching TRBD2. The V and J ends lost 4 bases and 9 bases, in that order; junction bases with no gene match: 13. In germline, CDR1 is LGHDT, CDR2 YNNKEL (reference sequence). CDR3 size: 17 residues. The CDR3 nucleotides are TGTGCCAGCAGCCGGGGACTAGCGGGGGCCCCTATGCCGGCCCAGTACTTC. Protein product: CASSRGLAGAPMPAQYF.

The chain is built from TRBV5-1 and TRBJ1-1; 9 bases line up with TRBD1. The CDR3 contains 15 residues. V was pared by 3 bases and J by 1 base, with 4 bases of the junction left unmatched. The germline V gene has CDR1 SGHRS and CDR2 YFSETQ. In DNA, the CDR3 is TGCGCCAGCAGCTGGACAGGGGAAAAGAACACTGAAGCTTTCTTT. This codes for CASSWTGEKNTEAFF.

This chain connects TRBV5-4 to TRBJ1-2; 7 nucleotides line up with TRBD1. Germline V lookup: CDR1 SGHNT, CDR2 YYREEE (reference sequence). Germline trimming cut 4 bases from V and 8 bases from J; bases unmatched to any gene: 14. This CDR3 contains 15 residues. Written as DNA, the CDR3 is TGTGCCAGCAGCGCTACAGGGGAAGGGGCTAGGGGCTACACCTTC. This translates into CASSATGEGARGYTF.

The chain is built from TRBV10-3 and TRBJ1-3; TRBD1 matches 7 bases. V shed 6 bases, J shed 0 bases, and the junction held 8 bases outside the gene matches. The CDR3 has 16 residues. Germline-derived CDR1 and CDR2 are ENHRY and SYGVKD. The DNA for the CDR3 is TGTGCCATCAGCTGGACAGGCGAAGCCTCTGGAAACACCATATATTTT. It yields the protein CAISWTGEASGNTIYF.

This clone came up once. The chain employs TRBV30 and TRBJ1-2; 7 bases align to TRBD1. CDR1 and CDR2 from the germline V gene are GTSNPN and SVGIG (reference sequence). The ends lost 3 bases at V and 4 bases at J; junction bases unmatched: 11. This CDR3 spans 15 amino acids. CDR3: CAWSISTGSAYGYTF. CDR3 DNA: TGTGCCTGGAGCATCTCGACAGGGAGCGCCTATGGCTACACCTTC.

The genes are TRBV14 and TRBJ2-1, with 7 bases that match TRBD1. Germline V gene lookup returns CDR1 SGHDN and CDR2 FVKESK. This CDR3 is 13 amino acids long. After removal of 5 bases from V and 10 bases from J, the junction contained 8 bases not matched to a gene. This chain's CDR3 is CASSSTGYGEQFF. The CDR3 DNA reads TGTGCCAGCAGCTCGACAGGGTATGGGGAGCAGTTCTTC. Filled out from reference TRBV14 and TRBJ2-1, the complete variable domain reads EAGVTQFPSHSVIEKGQTVTLRCDPISGHDNLYWYRRVMGKEIKFLLHFVKESKQDESGMPNNRFLAERTGGTYSTLKVQPAELEDSGVYFCASSSTGYGEQFFGPGTRLTVL.

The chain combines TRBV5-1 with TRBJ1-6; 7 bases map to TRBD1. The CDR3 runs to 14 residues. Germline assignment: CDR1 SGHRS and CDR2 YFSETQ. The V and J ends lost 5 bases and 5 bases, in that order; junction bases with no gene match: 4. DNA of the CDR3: TGCGCCAGCAGATGGGACAGTGATAATTCACCCCTCCACTTT. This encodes CASRWDSDNSPLHF.

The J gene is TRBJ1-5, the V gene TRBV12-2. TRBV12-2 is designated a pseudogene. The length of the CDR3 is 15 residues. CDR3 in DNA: TGTGCAAGTCGCTCCCTTCGGGGGAGCAATCAGCCCCAGCATTTT. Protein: CASRSLRGSNQPQHF.

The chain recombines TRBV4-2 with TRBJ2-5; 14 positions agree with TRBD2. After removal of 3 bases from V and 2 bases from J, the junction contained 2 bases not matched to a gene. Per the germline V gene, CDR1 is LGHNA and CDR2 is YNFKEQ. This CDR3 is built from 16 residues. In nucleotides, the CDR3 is TGTGCCAGCAGCCAGAGACTAGCGGGGGGGCAAGAGACCCAGTACTTC. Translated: CASSQRLAGGQETQYF.

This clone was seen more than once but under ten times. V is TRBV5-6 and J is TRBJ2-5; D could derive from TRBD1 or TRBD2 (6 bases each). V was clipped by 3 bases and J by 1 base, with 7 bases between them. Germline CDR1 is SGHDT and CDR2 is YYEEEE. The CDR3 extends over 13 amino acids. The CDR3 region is CASSWGAQETQYF. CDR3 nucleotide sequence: TGTGCCAGCAGCTGGGGGGCCCAAGAGACCCAGTACTTC.

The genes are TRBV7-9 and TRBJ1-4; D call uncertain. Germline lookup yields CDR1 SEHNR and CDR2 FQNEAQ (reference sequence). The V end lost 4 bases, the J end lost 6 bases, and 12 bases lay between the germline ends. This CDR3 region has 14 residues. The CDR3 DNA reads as TGTGCCAGCAGCTCCCAAGAAGGGTATGAAAAACTGTTTTTT. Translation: CASSSQEGYEKLFF.

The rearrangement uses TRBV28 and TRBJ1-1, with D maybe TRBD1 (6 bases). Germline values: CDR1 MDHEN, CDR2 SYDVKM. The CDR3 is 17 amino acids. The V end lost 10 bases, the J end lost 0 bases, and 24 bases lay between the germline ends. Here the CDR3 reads CATRGSKALGMNTEAFF. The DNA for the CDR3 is TGTGCCACCAGGGGTAGTAAAGCTTTGGGGATGAACACTGAAGCTTTCTTT.

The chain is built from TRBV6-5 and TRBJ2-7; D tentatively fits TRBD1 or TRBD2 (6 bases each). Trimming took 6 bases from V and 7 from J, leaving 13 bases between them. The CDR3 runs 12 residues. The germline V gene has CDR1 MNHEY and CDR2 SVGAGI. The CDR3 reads CASSGGAGEQYF. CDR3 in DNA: TGTGCCAGCAGCGGGGGCGCGGGGGAGCAGTACTTC.

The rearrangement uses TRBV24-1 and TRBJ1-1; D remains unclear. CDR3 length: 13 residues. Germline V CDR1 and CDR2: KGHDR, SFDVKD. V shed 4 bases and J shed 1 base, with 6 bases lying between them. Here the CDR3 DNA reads TGTGCCACCAGTGACCCAAGGAACACTGAAGCTTTCTTT. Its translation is CATSDPRNTEAFF.

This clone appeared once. The CDR3 loop reads CASSYSSGGARYEQFF. The CDR3 DNA follows: TGTGCCAGCAGTTACTCGAGCGGGGGGGCCAGATATGAGCAGTTCTTC. The chain recombines TRBV6-2 or TRBV6-3 with TRBJ2-1; the match to TRBD2 covers 10 bases. Trimming took 0 bases from V and 8 from J; bases not matched to a gene: 7. The CDR3 runs 16 residues. Per the germline V gene, CDR1 is MNHEY and CDR2 is SVGEGT.

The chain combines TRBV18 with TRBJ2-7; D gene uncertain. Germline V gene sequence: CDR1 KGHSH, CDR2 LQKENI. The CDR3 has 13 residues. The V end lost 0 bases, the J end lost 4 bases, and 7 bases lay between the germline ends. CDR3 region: CASSPPGRYEQYF. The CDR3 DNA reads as TGTGCCAGCTCACCACCGGGCAGGTACGAGCAGTACTTC.

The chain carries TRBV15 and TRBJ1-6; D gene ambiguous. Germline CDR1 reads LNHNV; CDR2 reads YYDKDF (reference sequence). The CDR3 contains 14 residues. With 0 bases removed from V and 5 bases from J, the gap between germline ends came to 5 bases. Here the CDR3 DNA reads TGTGCCACCAGCAGAGAGGGTGATAATTCACCCCTCCACTTT. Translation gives CATSREGDNSPLHF.

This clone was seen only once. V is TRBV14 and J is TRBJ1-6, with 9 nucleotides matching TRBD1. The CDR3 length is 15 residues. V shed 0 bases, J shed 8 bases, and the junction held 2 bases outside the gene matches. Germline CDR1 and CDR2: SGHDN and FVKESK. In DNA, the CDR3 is TGTGCCAGCAGCCAAGAGGGACAGGGTGATTCACCCCTCCACTTT. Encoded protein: CASSQEGQGDSPLHF.

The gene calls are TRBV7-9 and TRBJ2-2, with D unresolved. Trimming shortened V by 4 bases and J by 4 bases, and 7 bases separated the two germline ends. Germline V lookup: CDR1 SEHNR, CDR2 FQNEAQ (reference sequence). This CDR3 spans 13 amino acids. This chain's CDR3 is CASSSRSTGELFF. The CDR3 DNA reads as TGTGCCAGCAGCTCCCGTAGCACCGGGGAGCTGTTTTTT.

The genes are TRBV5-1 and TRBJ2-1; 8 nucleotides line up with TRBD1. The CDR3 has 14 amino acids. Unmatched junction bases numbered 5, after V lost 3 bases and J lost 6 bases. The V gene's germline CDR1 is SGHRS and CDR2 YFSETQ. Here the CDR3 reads CASSSGQGGNEQFF. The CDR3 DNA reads TGCGCCAGCAGCTCCGGACAGGGAGGCAATGAGCAGTTCTTC.